One sample yielded the 23 T cell receptor beta chains listed below, sequenced in a study of human T cells and chemical hapten exposure. TCRdb itself ran the RACE reads through MiXCR, one entry per CDR3 protein. The sample lists over 300,000 distinct CDR3 sequences; 4.5% to 5.5% were seen once. Time point denoted: pre-sensitization, week 0. Treatment noted: therapeutic diphenylcyclopropenone sensitization with weekly scalp DPC. This specimen consisted of whole blood, obtained in connection with sensitization to the hapten diphenylcyclopropenone (DPC). Receptors were obtained from a woman between 50 and 59 years old with alopecia areata. Some clones in this sample may be carry-over from other donors' samples.

This clonotype was observed many times. The chain combines TRBV28 with TRBJ2-7, with 7 positions matching TRBD1. Germline V gene lookup returns CDR1 MDHEN and CDR2 SYDVKM. Trimming cost V 4 bases and J 7 bases; bases outside gene matches: 7. CDR3 length: 13 residues. The CDR3 DNA follows: TGTGCCAGCAGTTCTACAGGGGTAGGAGAGCAGTACTTC. Its protein is CASSSTGVGEQYF.

This chain links TRBV6-5 with TRBJ2-7, with TRBD2 matching over 10 bases. Per the germline V gene, CDR1 is MNHEY and CDR2 is SVGAGI. CDR3 length: 15 residues. Trimming removed 4 bases from V and 4 bases from J; junction bases left unmatched: 7. CDR3 in DNA: TGTGCCAGCAGTTCTCCTAGCGGGAGAAGTTACGAGCAGTACTTC. The encoded protein is CASSSPSGRSYEQYF.

This clonotype was detected only a few times. The chain uses TRBV7-2 and TRBJ2-1, with 8 bases aligning to TRBD2. V shed 7 bases and J 5 bases; nucleotides not matched to a gene: 7. This CDR3 contains 14 residues. Germline assignment: CDR1 SGHTA and CDR2 FQGNSA. The CDR3 DNA reads as TGTGCCAGCACCCGTAGCGGGAACCACAATGAGCAGTTCTTC. This encodes CASTRSGNHNEQFF.

This clonotype was recorded at least ten times. The rearrangement joins TRBV5-5 to TRBJ2-3, with 8 bases lining up with TRBD2. Germline lookup yields CDR1 SGHKS and CDR2 YYEKEE (reference sequence). V was pared by 3 bases and J by 3 bases, with 6 bases of the junction left unmatched. The CDR3 length is 15 residues. The CDR3 protein is CASSSGSGRTDTQYF. CDR3 bases: TGTGCCAGCAGCTCGGGCAGCGGGAGAACAGATACGCAGTATTTT. Full variable domain (missing parts from reference TRBV5-5 and TRBJ2-3): DAGVTQSPTHLIKTRGQQVTLRCSPISGHKSVSWYQQVLGQGPQFIFQYYEKEERGRGNFPDRFSARQFPNYSSELNVNALLLGDSALYLCASSSGSGRTDTQYFGPGTRLTVL.

This clonotype occurred a few times. This rearrangement joins TRBV6-5 to TRBJ2-7; TRBD2 aligns across 15 bases. Trimming at V came to 8 bases and at J to 5 bases, leaving 10 bases not matched to a gene. CDR3 length: 16 residues. CDR1 and CDR2 from the germline V gene are MNHEY and SVGAGI. The CDR3 nucleotides read TGTGCCAGCGGCCCAGGACTAGCGGGAGGGCCCCACGAGCAGTACTTC. Protein: CASGPGLAGGPHEQYF.

This clonotype was detected ten times or more. V and J are TRBV7-2 and TRBJ2-3, with D possibly matching TRBD1 (6 bases). Germline-derived CDR1 and CDR2 are SGHTA and FQGNSA. The CDR3 is 15 residues long. V lost 5 bases and J 0 bases, leaving 12 bases between the germline ends. CDR3 sequence (DNA): TGTGCCAGCAGCCAGATAGGACAGAGCACAGATACGCAGTATTTT. Its protein is CASSQIGQSTDTQYF.

The chain carries TRBV9 and TRBJ1-2, with 7 nucleotides matching TRBD1. Unmatched junction bases numbered 8, after V lost 9 bases and J lost 6 bases. Germline CDR1 SGDLS, CDR2 YYNGEE. This CDR3 comprises 12 residues. The CDR3 coding sequence is TGTGCCACGGAAGACAGGGTCCATGGCTACACCTTC. It codes for CATEDRVHGYTF.

This clonotype was observed at least ten times. This chain uses TRBV6-5 with TRBJ2-6; D call uncertain. Germline V CDR1 and CDR2: MNHEY, SVGAGI. This CDR3 contains 13 residues. V was shortened by 8 bases and J by 2 bases, with 7 bases between the two germline ends. CDR3: CASWIAGANVLTF. The DNA for the CDR3 is TGTGCCAGCTGGATCGCTGGGGCCAACGTCCTGACTTTC.

This clonotype was seen many times. The chain uses TRBV20-1 and TRBJ2-7, with 10 bases aligning to TRBD2. Germline V gene lookup returns CDR1 DFQATT and CDR2 SNEGSKA (reference sequence). The ends lost 4 bases at V and 2 bases at J; junction bases unmatched: 14. CDR3 length: 17 residues. CDR3 residues: CSAIVRASGSFPYEQYF. DNA of the CDR3: TGCAGTGCTATAGTTCGGGCTAGCGGGAGCTTCCCCTACGAGCAGTACTTC.

This clonotype appeared many times. The chain carries TRBV5-1 and TRBJ2-5; 11 nucleotides align to TRBD2. V lost 3 bases, J lost 2 bases, and 6 bases stayed unmatched. Germline CDR1 SGHRS, CDR2 YFSETQ. The CDR3 sequence is 16 residues long. CDR3 sequence reads: CASSSQTSGTQETQYF. The CDR3 nucleotides are TGCGCCAGCAGCTCGCAGACTAGCGGGACTCAAGAGACCCAGTACTTC.

The chain uses TRBV6-5 and TRBJ2-7, with TRBD1 identical over 11 bases. Germline V gives CDR1 MNHEY, CDR2 SVGAGI. Trimming cost V 4 bases and J 4 bases; bases outside gene matches: 6. There are 15 residues in the CDR3. The DNA for the CDR3 is TGTGCCAGCAGTTTAAGCCGGGACAGGGGGTACGAGCAGTACTTC. The encoded protein is CASSLSRDRGYEQYF.

Ten or more counts support this clonotype. The chain couples TRBV7-2 to TRBJ2-7; D may be TRBD2 (5 bases). Trimming removed 4 bases from V and 2 bases from J, with 12 bases in between. The germline gives CDR1 SGHTA, CDR2 FQGNSA. The CDR3 length is 14 residues. In DNA form, the CDR3 reads TGTGCCAGCAGCTCCCGGACTGAAGCCTACGAGCAGTACTTC. This sequence encodes CASSSRTEAYEQYF.

In its sample, this clonotype was seen many times. The chain recombines TRBV11-2 with TRBJ2-1; D might be TRBD1 or TRBD2, each matching 6 bases. The ends were cut back, 5 bases at V and 6 bases at J, with 26 bases in the middle. Per the germline V gene, CDR1 is SGHAT and CDR2 is FQNNGV. The CDR3 sequence is 18 residues long. As DNA, the CDR3 is TGTGCCAGCAGCGCCCGACAGTTAGCGGCCCGAGGGGGCAATGAGCAGTTCTTC. Encoded protein: CASSARQLAARGGNEQFF.

J is TRBJ1-1 and V is TRBV6-5; TRBD1 might be the D (6 bases). Germline V gene data show CDR1 as MNHEY and CDR2 as SVGAGI. The CDR3 runs to 12 residues. The V and J ends lost 6 bases and 5 bases respectively, with 10 bases between them. CDR3 in DNA: TGTGCCAGCAGGACCAGGGGTACTGAAGCTTTCTTT. Translation: CASRTRGTEAFF.

This clonotype appeared many times. V is TRBV12-3 or TRBV12-4 and J is TRBJ2-1, with TRBD2 identical over 8 bases. Trimming at V came to 4 bases and at J to 8 bases, leaving 10 bases not matched to a gene. The CDR3 is 15 residues long. The CDR3 coding sequence is TGTGCCAGCAGTTCGCCTCGGACTAGCTTATATGAGCAGTTCTTC. This sequence encodes CASSSPRTSLYEQFF.

The V gene is TRBV5-6, the J gene TRBJ2-3; 12 bases are shared with TRBD2. This CDR3 has 13 amino acids. With V trimmed by 4 bases and J by 13 bases, 7 bases remained unmatched. Germline CDR1 and CDR2: SGHDT and YYEEEE. DNA for the CDR3: TGTGCCAGCAGCCTGGGACTAGCGGGTTACGAGTATTTT. It translates to CASSLGLAGYEYF.

Only a few counts were recorded for this clonotype. This rearrangement joins TRBV7-6 to TRBJ1-1; D may be TRBD1 (5 bases). V was trimmed by 5 bases and J by 9 bases, leaving 16 bases between them. Germline loops: CDR1 SGHVS, CDR2 FNYEAQ. This CDR3 is built from 13 residues. For the CDR3, the DNA is TGTGCCAGCAGCCAATCGGGCGGGGGTCAAGCTTTCTTT. Protein product: CASSQSGGGQAFF.

This clonotype was found many times. The chain is built from TRBV28 and TRBJ2-7; D could derive from TRBD1 or TRBD2 (5 bases each). Trimming took 4 bases from V and 2 from J, leaving 12 bases between them. The CDR3 runs to 14 residues. Looked up from germline, CDR1 is MDHEN and CDR2 is SYDVKM. The CDR3 bases are TGTGCCAGCAGTTCGGGGACGGTGACCTACGAGCAGTACTTC. It specifies CASSSGTVTYEQYF.

This clonotype has a handful of counts. The genes are TRBV4-1 and TRBJ2-3; 7 bases map to TRBD2. With V trimmed by 1 base and J by 7 bases, 14 bases remained unmatched. This CDR3 has 17 amino acids. CDR1 is MGHRA and CDR2 is YSYEKL in the germline V gene. The CDR3 nucleotides are TGCGCCAGCAGCCAAGGCTTGGGGAGGGCCAAAGGGAATACGCAGTATTTT. It encodes CASSQGLGRAKGNTQYF.

This chain links TRBV20-1 with TRBJ2-7; a weak D match, TRBD1 (5 bases). Trimming shortened V by 7 bases and J by 5 bases, and 15 bases separated the two germline ends. The V gene's germline CDR1 is DFQATT and CDR2 SNEGSKA (reference sequence). The CDR3 is 12 residues long. The CDR3 DNA reads as TGCAGTGGTGACAGAGTTCTGAACGAGCAGTACTTC. The encoded protein is CSGDRVLNEQYF.

The sample holds a few counts of this clonotype. The rearrangement uses TRBV18 and TRBJ1-2, with D maybe TRBD1 (5 bases). CDR1 KGHSH and CDR2 LQKENI come from the germline V gene. V was cut by 3 bases and J by 7 bases, with 15 bases left in between. CDR3 length: 14 amino acids. The CDR3 region is CASSPPQGLSGYTF. Written as DNA, the CDR3 is TGTGCCAGCTCACCGCCTCAGGGATTAAGTGGCTACACCTTC.

The V gene is TRBV19, the J gene TRBJ1-1; no clear D. Trimming cost V 4 bases and J 0 bases, with 12 bases left between them. The CDR3 has 15 residues. Looked up from germline, CDR1 is LNHDA and CDR2 is SQIVND (reference sequence). The CDR3 sequence is CASSKPIQMNTEAFF. For the CDR3, the DNA is TGTGCCAGTAGTAAGCCAATCCAGATGAACACTGAAGCTTTCTTT.

This clonotype was counted ten times or more. CDR3 in amino acids: CASSQDRLAGGAREQYF. The CDR3 nucleotides read TGCGCCAGCAGCCAAGATCGCCTAGCGGGAGGGGCAAGGGAGCAGTACTTC. This chain connects TRBV4-3 to TRBJ2-7; 12 positions agree with TRBD2. V was pared by 0 bases and J by 7 bases, with 10 bases of the junction left unmatched. Germline V gene lookup returns CDR1 LGHNA and CDR2 YSLEER. The CDR3 totals 17 residues.